Below, 19 T cell receptor beta chains from the same sample are listed, as sequenced in a study of early T cells in non-severe SARS-CoV-2 infection. One entry per CDR3 protein, called by TCRdb with MiXCR from the 5' RACE reads. The data contain about 94,000 distinct CDR3 sequences, less than 15% of them singletons. The sequencing sample was made of whole blood. The receptor set was obtained from an adult who was a healthcare worker with PCR-confirmed SARS-CoV-2 infection or an uninfected control (not recorded which).

In its sample, this clonotype was seen many times. This chain uses TRBV20-1 with TRBJ2-3, with D perhaps matching TRBD2 (5 bases). With 1 base removed from V and 0 bases from J, the gap between germline ends came to 14 bases. The CDR3 runs 16 residues. Germline lookup yields CDR1 DFQATT and CDR2 SNEGSKA (reference sequence). The CDR3 DNA follows: TGCAGTGCTAGAGGAGGGTCTTCTACTAGCACAGATACGCAGTATTTT. As protein: CSARGGSSTSTDTQYF.

This clonotype came up a few times. The V call is TRBV7-3, the J call TRBJ2-1, with D maybe TRBD2 (6 bases). This CDR3 is 15 amino acids long. The V end was cut by 4 bases, the J end by 9 bases, with 19 bases between. Germline V gene sequence: CDR1 SGHTA, CDR2 FQGTGA. The CDR3 sequence: CASSSRDGGRGEQFF. The CDR3 DNA reads TGTGCCAGCAGCTCCCGGGACGGCGGGCGGGGTGAGCAGTTCTTC.

This clonotype was counted a few times. This rearrangement joins TRBV12-3 or TRBV12-4 to TRBJ1-5; weak D call: TRBD1 (6 bases). This CDR3 region has 15 residues. V was trimmed by 6 bases and J by 3 bases, leaving 15 bases between them. This CDR3 is CASSQTGGNNQPQHF. In DNA, the CDR3 is TGTGCCAGCAGCCAGACCGGGGGCAACAATCAGCCCCAGCATTTT.

This clonotype was seen a few times. The rearrangement links TRBV7-9 to TRBJ2-7; the match to TRBD1 covers 8 bases. V lost 6 bases, J lost 0 bases, and 4 bases stayed unmatched. Germline assignment: CDR1 SEHNR and CDR2 FQNEAQ (reference sequence). The CDR3 contains 14 residues. The CDR3 coding sequence is TGTGCCAGCAGTCAGGGGGCTAGCTCCTACGAGCAGTACTTC. Amino acids: CASSQGASSYEQYF.

This clonotype has a count of ten or more. The chain combines TRBV6-6 with TRBJ2-3; D not certain. The CDR3 is 14 residues long. V lost 2 bases and J 5 bases, leaving 11 bases between the germline ends. Germline V gives CDR1 MNHNY, CDR2 SVGAGI (reference sequence). CDR3 protein: CASSYARGQDTQYF. The CDR3 DNA reads TGTGCCAGCAGTTACGCCCGTGGCCAAGATACGCAGTATTTT.

Concerning this clonotype: A read error may account for a junction end that differs from germline. J is TRBJ1-5 and V is TRBV19; no clear D gene. The CDR3 spans 13 residues. Looked up from germline, CDR1 is LNHDA and CDR2 is SQIVND (reference sequence). In nucleotides, the CDR3 is TGTGCCAGTAGTAGCACGGAACAATCAGCCAGGAATTTT. It yields the protein CASSSTEQSARNF.

The V and J genes are TRBV10-1 and TRBJ2-5, with TRBD2 matching over 7 bases. Germline loops: CDR1 WNHNN, CDR2 SYGVQD (reference sequence). This CDR3 has 15 amino acids. Trimming cost V 3 bases and J 5 bases; bases outside gene matches: 9. The CDR3: CASSDSGLGGETQYF. Written as DNA, the CDR3 is TGCGCCAGCAGTGACTCCGGACTGGGGGGGGAGACCCAGTACTTC.

The chain employs TRBV11-2 and TRBJ2-4; D is uncertain. This CDR3 has 14 residues. CDR1 and CDR2 (germline): SGHAT, FQNNGV. Trimming removed 5 bases from V and 8 bases from J, with 16 bases in between. The CDR3 loop reads CASSPDMPVDIQYF. The CDR3 DNA reads TGTGCCAGCAGCCCAGACATGCCGGTTGACATTCAGTACTTC.

This rearrangement joins TRBV5-1 to TRBJ2-1; no reliable D call. The CDR3 loop spans 16 amino acids. Trimming left V 2 bases short and J 0 bases short, with 12 bases between. Per germline, CDR1 SGHRS and CDR2 YFSETQ. CDR3 loop: CASSFLPGSSYNEQFF. CDR3 bases: TGCGCCAGCAGCTTCCTTCCAGGTAGCTCCTACAATGAGCAGTTCTTC.

This clonotype was detected many times. The rearrangement uses TRBV3-1 and TRBJ1-4, with D unresolved. Germline CDR1 LGHDT, CDR2 YNNKEL (reference sequence). The CDR3 runs to 14 residues. The V end was cut by 0 bases, the J end by 3 bases, with 5 bases between. The CDR3 region has the DNA TGTGCCAGCAGCCAAGATCTCTCTAATGAAAAACTGTTTTTT. This codes for CASSQDLSNEKLFF.

Ten or more counts support this clonotype. The V and J genes are TRBV20-1 and TRBJ1-2; the D gene is possibly TRBD1 (5 bases). V was clipped by 3 bases and J by 5 bases, with 10 bases between them. The CDR3 runs 12 residues. Looked up from germline, CDR1 is DFQATT and CDR2 is SNEGSKA (reference sequence). The DNA of the CDR3 is TGCAGTGCTAGCACGGGACCGTATGGCTACACCTTC. Residues: CSASTGPYGYTF.

A few counts support this clonotype. The rearrangement joins TRBV7-2 to TRBJ2-5; D is uncertain. The V and J ends lost 2 bases and 1 base respectively, with 8 bases between them. The germline V gene has CDR1 SGHTA and CDR2 FQGNSA. This CDR3 is built from 14 residues. The CDR3 nucleotides read TGTGCCAGCAGCTTATTGCCGCTCCAAGAGACCCAGTACTTC. This sequence encodes CASSLLPLQETQYF.

V and J are TRBV7-2 and TRBJ1-1; possible D gene TRBD1, 5 bases. The germline V and J ends were trimmed by 5 bases and 4 bases, with 17 bases remaining between them. Germline CDR1 SGHTA, CDR2 FQGNSA. CDR3 size: 15 residues. The CDR3 protein is CASSLPRHGGTEAFF. CDR3 nucleotides: TGTGCCAGCAGCCTCCCTCGTCATGGGGGCACTGAAGCTTTCTTT.

The V gene is TRBV11-2, the J gene TRBJ2-3; D gene unclear. Trimming took off 2 bases at V and 2 bases at J, with 5 bases between the two ends. This CDR3 has 13 amino acids. Germline CDR1 and CDR2: SGHAT and FQNNGV. The chain's CDR3 is CASSLTTTDTQYF. The CDR3 DNA follows: TGTGCCAGCAGCTTAACGACCACAGATACGCAGTATTTT.

This clonotype was seen only a few times. The chain uses TRBV29-1 and TRBJ2-3, with TRBD2 matching over 10 bases. In germline, CDR1 is SQVTM, CDR2 ANQGSEA. The ends lost 2 bases at V and 3 bases at J; junction bases unmatched: 5. This CDR3 spans 15 amino acids. In DNA form, the CDR3 reads TGCAGCGTTGAACCGGGTAGCGGGGGGACAGATACGCAGTATTTT. Protein: CSVEPGSGGTDTQYF.

This chain uses TRBV15 with TRBJ2-7; TRBD1 is a possible D gene (6 bases). The V end lost 2 bases, the J end lost 5 bases, and 16 bases lay between the germline ends. There are 15 residues in the CDR3. The germline V gene has CDR1 LNHNV and CDR2 YYDKDF (reference sequence). The CDR3 loop reads CATSRLLGAWNEQYF. The CDR3 DNA reads as TGTGCCACCAGCAGACTCTTGGGGGCCTGGAACGAGCAGTACTTC.

In this sample, this clonotype turned up many times. The rearrangement uses TRBV6-2 or TRBV6-3 and TRBJ1-2, with D possibly TRBD1 on 5 matching bases. The CDR3 has 18 amino acids. Trimming pared 6 bases from V and 2 bases from J, leaving 25 bases between. Germline-derived CDR1 and CDR2 are MNHEY and SVGEGT. CDR3 region: CASRGEGGIGAANYGYTF. CDR3 sequence (DNA): TGTGCCAGCAGAGGGGAAGGAGGTATTGGAGCTGCCAACTATGGCTACACCTTC.

The sample holds many counts of this clonotype. The chain has TRBV6-2 or TRBV6-3 and TRBJ1-2; perhaps TRBD1 as D (6 bases). CDR1 is MNHEY, CDR2 SVGEGT, per germline. This CDR3 is built from 14 residues. V was trimmed by 4 bases and J by 1 base, leaving 10 bases between them. CDR3 nucleotides: TGTGCCAGCAGTTCTGGACAGCTTAACTATGGCTACACCTTC. Its protein is CASSSGQLNYGYTF.

This chain connects TRBV20-1 to TRBJ2-7; possible D gene TRBD1, 6 bases. The CDR3 totals 13 residues. Between the trimmed V and J ends, which lost 5 bases and 2 bases, there was a span of 13 bases. The germline gives CDR1 DFQATT, CDR2 SNEGSKA (reference sequence). This chain's CDR3 is CSAVTGLTYEQYF. The CDR3 DNA is TGCAGTGCTGTGACAGGCCTTACCTACGAGCAGTACTTC.